What follows are 19 T cell receptor beta chains derived from one specimen sequenced in a study of STAT5B mutations in CD4+ large granular lymphocyte leukemia. This table comes from immunoSEQ multiplex PCR, and its TCRdb copy is limited to in-frame clones, with some not included. The repertoire holds approximately 31,000 clones, with about two thirds as singletons. The specimen sequenced was CD4+ T cells from blood buffy coats. The receptors were gathered from a human donor in good health.

The rearrangement uses TRBV6-1 and TRBJ2-7; D call uncertain. The ends were cut back, 1 base at V and 1 base at J, with 5 bases in the middle. CDR1 MNHNS and CDR2 SASEGT come from the germline V gene. This CDR3 comprises 13 residues. This chain's CDR3 is CASSEVASYEQYF. The CDR3 DNA sequence: TGTGCCAGCAGTGAAGTGGCTTCCTACGAGCAGTACTTC.

The chain links TRBV6-6 to TRBJ1-2; D is unresolved. CDR3 size: 11 residues. V lost 6 bases and J lost 12, with 14 bases in between. The germline V gene has CDR1 MNHNY and CDR2 SVGAGI (reference sequence). The CDR3 spells CASRAMEHHTF. In DNA form, the CDR3 reads TGTGCCAGCAGGGCGATGGAGCATCACACCTTC.

This clone was seen more than once but under ten times. This chain connects TRBV11-3 to TRBJ2-1; 8 positions match TRBD2. Germline values: CDR1 SGHNT, CDR2 YENEEA. V shed 3 bases, J shed 0 bases, and the junction held 4 bases outside the gene matches. The CDR3 is 16 residues long. CDR3 in amino acids: CASSFSGTSSYNEQFF. For the CDR3, the DNA is TGTGCCAGCAGCTTTTCCGGGACTAGCTCCTACAATGAGCAGTTCTTC.

V usage is TRBV29-1 and J usage is TRBJ1-1; D remains ambiguous. Germline assignment: CDR1 SQVTM and CDR2 ANQGSEA. This CDR3 comprises 14 residues. Trimming pared 3 bases from V and 0 bases from J, leaving 11 bases between. The CDR3, as DNA: TGCAGCGTTGAGGGGAGGGCCATGAACACTGAAGCTTTCTTT. It is translated as CSVEGRAMNTEAFF.

The CDR3 is CASSPRGTTTGELFF. In DNA form, the CDR3 reads TGCGCCAGCAGCCCAAGGGGGACAACCACCGGGGAGCTGTTTTTT. The rearrangement joins TRBV5-1 to TRBJ2-2, with a tentative D call TRBD1 (6 bases). Trimming shortened V by 4 bases and J by 4 bases, and 14 bases separated the two germline ends. Germline assignment: CDR1 SGHRS and CDR2 YFSETQ. The CDR3 runs 15 residues.

This sequence joins TRBV2 and TRBJ1-2; D uncertain. V dropped 1 base and J dropped 5 bases, with 17 bases sitting between them. The CDR3 consists of 16 residues. CDR1 is SNHLY and CDR2 is FYNNEI in the germline V gene. Written as DNA, the CDR3 is TGTGCCAGCAGTGAAGGCAGACCGATAGCGGGGTATGGCTACACCTTC. It yields the protein CASSEGRPIAGYGYTF.

The chain carries TRBV6-5 and TRBJ1-5; possible D gene TRBD1, 6 bases. The CDR3 is 14 amino acids. Between the trimmed V and J ends, which lost 2 bases and 7 bases, there was a span of 12 bases. Germline CDR1 and CDR2: MNHEY and SVGAGI. CDR3 sequence (DNA): TGTGCCAGCAGTTACGGGGGAAGGGGGCAGCCCCAGCATTTT. Translated, it gives CASSYGGRGQPQHF.

The V and J genes are TRBV27 and TRBJ1-6; D ambiguous. The V and J ends lost 5 bases and 14 bases respectively, with 16 bases between them. The CDR3 length is 13 residues. CDR1 and CDR2 from the germline V gene are MNHEY and SMNVEV (reference sequence). CDR3 sequence reads: CASSPRSPPTLHF. The CDR3 region has the DNA TGTGCCAGCAGTCCCCGCAGCCCGCCGACCCTCCACTTT.

J is TRBJ1-1 and V is TRBV6-1; D not resolved. Germline-derived CDR1 and CDR2 are MNHNS and SASEGT. V lost 8 bases, J lost 10 bases, and 17 bases lay in between. The CDR3 has 12 residues. CDR3 amino acids: CASLRRLVGAFF. The CDR3 DNA reads as TGTGCCAGCCTCCGCCGGTTGGTTGGAGCTTTCTTT.

CDR3 protein: CASSPGLELDSYNEQFF. The CDR3 coding sequence is TGTGCCAGCAGCCCGGGACTAGAACTAGACTCCTACAATGAGCAGTTCTTC. The chain recombines TRBV7-2 with TRBJ2-1; 8 nucleotides line up with TRBD2. The germline V gene has CDR1 SGHTA and CDR2 FQGNSA. The CDR3 covers 17 residues. With V trimmed by 5 bases and J by 0 bases, 9 bases remained unmatched.

This clone was picked up one time. V is TRBV5-1 and J is TRBJ2-7, with 11 bases identical to TRBD1. The V gene end was trimmed by 5 bases and the J gene end by 5 bases; junction bases not matched to a gene: 6. This CDR3 has 14 residues. The germline CDR1 and CDR2 sequences are SGHRS and YFSETQ. The CDR3 region has the DNA TGCGCCAGCAGAAGGACAGGGGGCGTGGACGAGCAGTACTTC. This gives the protein CASRRTGGVDEQYF.

The chain links TRBV5-6 to TRBJ1-3, with D unclear. Trimming took off 5 bases at V and 5 bases at J, with 11 bases between the two ends. This CDR3 has 13 amino acids. The V gene's germline CDR1 is SGHDT and CDR2 YYEEEE. This CDR3 is CASRPRGRNTIYF. DNA of the CDR3: TGTGCCAGCAGGCCCCGCGGGAGAAACACCATATATTTT. Full variable domain (rest looked up from reference TRBV5-6 and TRBJ1-3): DAGVTQSPTHLIKTRGQQVTLRCSPKSGHDTVSWYQQALGQGPQFIFQYYEEEERQRGNFPDRFSGHQFPNYSSELNVNALLLGDSALYLCASRPRGRNTIYFGEGSWLTVV.

This clone was recorded once. V and J are TRBV7-2 and TRBJ1-5, with D unresolved. The CDR3 consists of 14 residues. Germline CDR1 is SGHTA and CDR2 is FQGNSA. V was clipped by 5 bases and J by 7 bases, with 15 bases between them. The CDR3: CASSRSHVEQPQHF. CDR3 nucleotide sequence: TGTGCCAGCAGCCGCAGCCACGTAGAGCAGCCCCAGCATTTT.

This chain links TRBV6-1 with TRBJ2-1; D may be TRBD2 (5 bases). From germline, CDR1 is MNHNS and CDR2 SASEGT. Trimming took off 2 bases at V and 3 bases at J, with 8 bases between the two ends. The CDR3 contains 14 residues. The DNA of the CDR3 is TGTGCCAGCAGTGAATCTGGAGGCTACAATGAGCAGTTCTTC. This codes for CASSESGGYNEQFF.

CDR3 DNA sequence: TGCGCCAGCAGCGTGGACTTTTACAATGAGCAGTTCTTC. Protein product: CASSVDFYNEQFF. The J gene is TRBJ2-1, the V gene TRBV5-1; possibly TRBD2 for D (5 bases). Trimming took off 4 bases at V and 4 bases at J, with 9 bases between the two ends. There are 13 residues in the CDR3. Per the germline V gene, CDR1 is SGHRS and CDR2 is YFSETQ.

This chain uses TRBV7-2 with TRBJ2-7; TRBD1 matches 9 bases. The CDR3 has 16 amino acids. The junction had 9 bases not matched to a gene; V was cut back by 1 base and J by 5 bases. Germline CDR1 is SGHTA and CDR2 is FQGNSA. The DNA of the CDR3 is TGTGCCAGCAGCTTAGAGCTGACGGGACAGGGCCACGAGCAGTACTTC. It yields the protein CASSLELTGQGHEQYF.

The J gene is TRBJ1-6, the V gene TRBV6-5; D is ambiguous. The CDR3 is 13 residues long. From germline, CDR1 is MNHEY and CDR2 SVGAGI. The V gene lost 3 bases and the J gene lost 4 bases, with 4 bases spanning the gap. Here the CDR3 reads CASSYSYNSPLHF. Here the CDR3 DNA reads TGTGCCAGCAGTTATAGTTATAATTCACCCCTCCACTTT.

This clone was observed a handful of times. The V gene is TRBV5-1, the J gene TRBJ2-7, with 12 bases identical to TRBD2. This CDR3 is 15 amino acids long. Germline CDR1 and CDR2: SGHRS and YFSETQ. The V gene end was trimmed by 3 bases and the J gene end by 2 bases; junction bases not matched to a gene: 3. CDR3 in DNA: TGCGCCAGCAGCTGGACTAGCGGGGCTACCTACGAGCAGTACTTC. It yields the protein CASSWTSGATYEQYF.

The rearrangement joins TRBV14 to TRBJ1-1; 9 bases map to TRBD1. This CDR3 has 15 amino acids. The V gene's germline CDR1 is SGHDN and CDR2 FVKESK. V trimming: 3 bases; J trimming: 3 bases; junction bases outside the gene matches: 5. The DNA of the CDR3 is TGTGCCAGCAGCCAGGGGGGACAGGGTGACACTGAAGCTTTCTTT. This gives the protein CASSQGGQGDTEAFF.